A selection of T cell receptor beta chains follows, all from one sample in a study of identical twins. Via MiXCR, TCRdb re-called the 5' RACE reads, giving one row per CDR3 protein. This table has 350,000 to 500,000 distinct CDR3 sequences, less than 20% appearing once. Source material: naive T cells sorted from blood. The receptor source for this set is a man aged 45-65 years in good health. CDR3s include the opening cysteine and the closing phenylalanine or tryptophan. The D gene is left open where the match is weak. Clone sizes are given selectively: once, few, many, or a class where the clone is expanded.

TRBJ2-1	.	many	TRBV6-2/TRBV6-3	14	TGTGCCAGCAGTTACTTAGCCCTCTACAATGAGCAGTTCTTC	CASSYLALYNEQFF
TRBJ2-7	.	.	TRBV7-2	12	TGTGCCAGCAGCTTTGGCTATCAGGAGCAGTACTTC	CASSFGYQEQYF
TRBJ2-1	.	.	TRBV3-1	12	TGTGCCAGCAGCCAAGCCGAGAATGAGCAGTTCTTC	CASSQAENEQFF
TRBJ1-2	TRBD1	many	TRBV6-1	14	TGTGCCAGCAGAACAGGGGCCGCCAGCTATGGCTACACCTTC	CASRTGAASYGYTF
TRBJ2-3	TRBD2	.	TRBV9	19	TGTGCCAGCAGCGGCCGCCTCCCCGAGCTAGCGGGATTCACAGATACGCAGTATTTT	CASSGRLPELAGFTDTQYF
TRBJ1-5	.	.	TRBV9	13	TGTGCCAGCAGCGTAGGCGCCCGATGGCCCCAGCATTTT	CASSVGARWPQHF
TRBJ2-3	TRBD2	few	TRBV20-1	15	TGCAGTGCTGCCGGGCCTAGCGGAAGCACAGATACGCAGTATTTT	CSAAGPSGSTDTQYF
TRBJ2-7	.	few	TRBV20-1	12	TGCAGTGCTAGCAACAGCTACTACGAGCAGTACTTC	CSASNSYYEQYF
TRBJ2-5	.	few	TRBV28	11	TGTGCCAGCAGTCCGCTTCAAACCCAGTACTTC	CASSPLQTQYF
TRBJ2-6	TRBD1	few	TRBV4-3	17	TGCGCCAGCAGCCAAGTCCAGGGGGCTAATGGGGCCAACGTCCTGACTTTC	CASSQVQGANGANVLTF
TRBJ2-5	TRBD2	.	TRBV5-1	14	TGCGCCAGCAGGACTAGCGGGAGGTGGGAGACCCAGTACTTC	CASRTSGRWETQYF
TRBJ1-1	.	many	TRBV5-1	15	TGCGCCAGCAGCTTGGGGGAGGGGAGGAGCACTGAAGCTTTCTTT	CASSLGEGRSTEAFF
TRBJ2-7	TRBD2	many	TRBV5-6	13	TGTGCCAGCAGCGGAGCGGGAGATCACGAGCAGTACTTC	CASSGAGDHEQYF
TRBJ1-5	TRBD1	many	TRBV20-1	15	TGCAGTGCTAGTAGGGGGACAGGGTTTGGTCAGCCCCAGCATTTT	CSASRGTGFGQPQHF
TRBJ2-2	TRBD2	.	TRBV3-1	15	TGTGCCAGCAGCCCCTGGACTAGCTATACCGGGGAGCTGTTTTTT	CASSPWTSYTGELFF
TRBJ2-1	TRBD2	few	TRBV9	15	TGTGCCAGCAGCGCTAGCGGGAGCGAATTCTATGAGCAGTTCTTC	CASSASGSEFYEQFF
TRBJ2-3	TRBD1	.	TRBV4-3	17	TGCGCCAGCAGCCAAGGACAGGGGGCGCGGGGCACAGATACGCAGTATTTT	CASSQGQGARGTDTQYF
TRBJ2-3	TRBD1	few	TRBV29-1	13	TGCAGCGGGACGGACAGGGGTGTAGATACGCAGTATTTT	CSGTDRGVDTQYF
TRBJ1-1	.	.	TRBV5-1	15	TGCGCCAGCAGCCCTCCGGGACGGTTGAACACTGAAGCTTTCTTT	CASSPPGRLNTEAFF
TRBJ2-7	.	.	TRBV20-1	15	TGCAGTGCTAGAGATATTAGAACAGGGAGAGGGGAGCAGTACTTC	CSARDIRTGRGEQYF
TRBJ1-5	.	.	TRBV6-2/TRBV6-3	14	TGTGCCAGCAGCCGGACAGCAGGGAGCCTGGCCCAGCATTTT	CASSRTAGSLAQHF
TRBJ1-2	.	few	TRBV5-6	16	TGTGCCAGCAGCTTGAGCAGACAGAGGTTTAACTATGGCTACACCTTC	CASSLSRQRFNYGYTF
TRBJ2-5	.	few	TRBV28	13	TGTGCCAGCAGTTTAATCATGGAGGGGACCCAGTACTTC	CASSLIMEGTQYF
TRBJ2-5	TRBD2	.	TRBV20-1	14	TGCAGTGCTAGTCCCACCGGGGGGGAAGAGACCCAGTACTTC	CSASPTGGEETQYF
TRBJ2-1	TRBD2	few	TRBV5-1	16	TGCGCCAGCAGCCCAGGGACTAGCGGGGGGGCCAATGAGCAGTTCTTC	CASSPGTSGGANEQFF
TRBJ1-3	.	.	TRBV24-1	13	TGTGCCACCAGTAGTGCTTTTGAAAACACCATATATTTT	CATSSAFENTIYF
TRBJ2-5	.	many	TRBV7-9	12	TGTGCCAGCAGCTTATTCGAAGAGACCCAGTACTTC	CASSLFEETQYF
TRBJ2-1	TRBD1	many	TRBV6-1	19	TGTGCCAGCACCCAAAACCTCCGGGACAGGGACCTCACTAAGGCTGAGCAGTTCTTC	CASTQNLRDRDLTKAEQFF
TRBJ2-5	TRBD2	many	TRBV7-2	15	TGTGCCAGCAGCCGAGCGGGGGGGCCAGGAGAGACCCAGTACTTC	CASSRAGGPGETQYF
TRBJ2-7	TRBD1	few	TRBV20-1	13	TGCAGTGCTTCCGGGACAGGGAATTACGAGCAGTACTTC	CSASGTGNYEQYF
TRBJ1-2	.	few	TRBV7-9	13	TGTGCCAGCAGCGTTAGGGGGGTGGACGGCTACACCTTC	CASSVRGVDGYTF
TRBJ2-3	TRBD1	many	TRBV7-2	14	TGTGCCAGCAGCCTCGACAGGGTTCCAGATACGCAGTATTTT	CASSLDRVPDTQYF
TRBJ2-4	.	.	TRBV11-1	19	TGTGCCAGCAGCTTAGCGTACCAATCAATTTTAAGTCCCAAAAACATTCAGTACTTC	CASSLAYQSILSPKNIQYF
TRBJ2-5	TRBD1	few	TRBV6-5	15	TGTGCCAGCAGCTACGGGACAGGGCGGCTCGAGACCCAGTACTTC	CASSYGTGRLETQYF
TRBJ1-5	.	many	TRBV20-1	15	TGCAGTGCTAGAGATATGGGACGGCGAAATCAGCCCCAGCATTTT	CSARDMGRRNQPQHF
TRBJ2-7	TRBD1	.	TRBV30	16	TGTGCCTGGAGTGCCTACACAGGGGGCACCTTCTACGAGCAGTACTTC	CAWSAYTGGTFYEQYF
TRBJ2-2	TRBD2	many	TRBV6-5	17	TGTGCCAGCAGTTACTCCTGGACTAGCGGGAACACCGGGGAGCTGTTTTTT	CASSYSWTSGNTGELFF
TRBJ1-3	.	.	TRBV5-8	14	TGTGCCAGCAGCTTGCCCTTCTCTGGAAACACCATATATTTT	CASSLPFSGNTIYF
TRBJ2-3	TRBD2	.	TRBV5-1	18	TGCGCCAGCAGCTTGGCTCCGGAGGCGGGGGGCCGCACAGATACGCAGTATTTT	CASSLAPEAGGRTDTQYF
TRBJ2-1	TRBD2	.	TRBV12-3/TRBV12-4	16	TGTGCCAGCAGATCCGCTGTGGGGCGGGGGGGCAATGAGCAGTTCTTC	CASRSAVGRGGNEQFF
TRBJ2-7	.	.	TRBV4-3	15	TGCGCCAGCAGCCAAAGGGCAGGAGGAGCCTACGAGCAGTACTTC	CASSQRAGGAYEQYF
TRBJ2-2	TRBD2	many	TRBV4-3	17	TGCGCCAGCAGCCAAGATGTGTCTAGCGGGAACACCGGGGAGCTGTTTTTT	CASSQDVSSGNTGELFF
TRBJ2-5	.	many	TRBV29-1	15	TGCAGCGTTCATTCCCGGCTAGCCTTACAAGAGACCCAGTACTTC	CSVHSRLALQETQYF
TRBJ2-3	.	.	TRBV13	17	TGTGCCAGCAGCTTAGGTCCCGGACCCCTCACAACAGATACGCAGTATTTT	CASSLGPGPLTTDTQYF
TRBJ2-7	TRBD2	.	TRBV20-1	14	TGCAGTGCTAGAGAACTAGCGGGAGTTTACGAGCAGTACTTC	CSARELAGVYEQYF
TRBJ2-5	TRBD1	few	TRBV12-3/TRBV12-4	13	TGTGCCAGTCAGGGGGCCAATGAAGAGACCCAGTACTTC	CASQGANEETQYF
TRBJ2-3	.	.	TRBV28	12	TGTGCCAGCAGGGGGAACACAGATACGCAGTATTTT	CASRGNTDTQYF
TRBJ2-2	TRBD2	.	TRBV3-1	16	TGTGCCAGCAGCCAAGACGTGGGAGGGTCCACCGGGGAGCTGTTTTTT	CASSQDVGGSTGELFF
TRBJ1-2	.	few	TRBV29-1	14	TGCAGCGTTGTTTGGGATAGGGTAAACTATGGCTACACCTTC	CSVVWDRVNYGYTF
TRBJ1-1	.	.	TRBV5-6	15	TGTGCCAGCAGCTTGATCGGGCCTTTAAACACTGAAGCTTTCTTT	CASSLIGPLNTEAFF
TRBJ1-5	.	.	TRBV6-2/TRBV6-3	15	TGTGCCAGCAGTTACTGGCGTCTTGTCGGCGGGCCCCAGCATTTT	CASSYWRLVGGPQHF
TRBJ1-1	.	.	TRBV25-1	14	TGTGCCAGCAGTGAAACAGGGCAGTACACTGAAGCTTTCTTT	CASSETGQYTEAFF
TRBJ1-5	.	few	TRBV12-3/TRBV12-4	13	TGTGCCAGCAGTGGTGGGCAATATCAGCCCCAGCATTTT	CASSGGQYQPQHF